This T cell receptor beta chain was sequenced in a study of relationships among human T cell subsets. TCR alpha and beta CDR3s were amplified from mRNA by semiquantitative ARM-PCR. Tagged nested gene-specific primers were used first, then communal superprimers amplified exponentially. TCRdb itself ran the multiplex PCR reads through MiXCR, one entry per CDR3 protein. The table records over 14,000 distinct CDR3 sequences, roughly 60% of them present only once. The ends lost 6 bases at V and 4 bases at J; junction bases unmatched: 6. The length of the CDR3 is 14 residues. The germline V gene encodes CDR1 MNHEY and CDR2 SMNVEV (reference sequence).

The sequence was obtained from a man in his forties in good health. Sequencing used total T cells sorted from blood. The chain uses TRBV27 and TRBJ1-1; 9 nucleotides line up with TRBD1. The CDR3 here is CASRYRGQVTEAFF. The CDR3, as DNA: TGTGCCAGCAGGTACAGGGGGCAGGTCACTGAAGCTTTCTTT.